This is a list of T cell receptor beta chains from one sample in a study of blood T cell repertoires in COVID-19. The protocol was immunoSEQ multiplex PCR, while the TCRdb copy is restricted to in-frame clones and leaves out a portion. The sample lists 70,000 to 75,000 clones; 90% were seen once. Specimen: peripheral blood. The receptor source for this set is a human donor in a cohort sampled during active COVID-19. The CDR3 runs from the conserved cysteine through the conserved F or W. D genes are given only for firm matches. Size is omitted from some rows. Given values are once, few, many or a class for expanded clones.

d_call: TRBD2
clone_size: -
j_call: TRBJ2-1
v_call: TRBV20-1
cdr3_nt: TGCAGTGCTAGTGACCCGGTAGCGGGAGCCTACAATGAGCAGTTCTTC
cdr3_aa: CSASDPVAGAYNEQFF

d_call: -
clone_size: -
j_call: TRBJ2-1
v_call: TRBV5-1
cdr3_nt: TGCGCCAGCAGATTAGCTAGGCGGAGCTCCTACAATGAGCAGTTCTTC
cdr3_aa: CASRLARRSSYNEQFF

d_call: -
clone_size: few
j_call: TRBJ2-4
v_call: TRBV2
cdr3_nt: TGTGCCAGCAGTGAAGGAGAAGGGGAAGCCAAAAACATTCAGTACTTC
cdr3_aa: CASSEGEGEAKNIQYF

d_call: TRBD2
clone_size: -
j_call: TRBJ2-7
v_call: TRBV15
cdr3_nt: TGTGCCACCAGCAGAGGGGTTGTGGGTAGCGGGAGGTCCTACGAGCAGTACTTC
cdr3_aa: CATSRGVVGSGRSYEQYF

d_call: -
clone_size: -
j_call: TRBJ2-1
v_call: TRBV9
cdr3_nt: TGTGCCAGCAGCGCGGGACTTCGCGATGAGCAGTTCTTC
cdr3_aa: CASSAGLRDEQFF

d_call: TRBD1
clone_size: -
j_call: TRBJ1-1
v_call: TRBV29-1
cdr3_nt: TGCAGCGTTCCTACGGGACAGGGGGCGACTGAAGCTTTCTTT
cdr3_aa: CSVPTGQGATEAFF

d_call: TRBD2
clone_size: -
j_call: TRBJ2-3
v_call: TRBV7-3
cdr3_nt: TGTGCCAGCAGCTTCCTGGGGAGGCTAGCGGGATACACAGATACGCAGTATTTT
cdr3_aa: CASSFLGRLAGYTDTQYF

d_call: TRBD1
clone_size: -
j_call: TRBJ1-3
v_call: TRBV6-1
cdr3_nt: TGTGCCAGCAGTGAAAAGACAGGGGAGGGAAACACCATATATTTT
cdr3_aa: CASSEKTGEGNTIYF

d_call: TRBD2
clone_size: -
j_call: TRBJ2-2
v_call: TRBV24-1
cdr3_nt: TGTGCCACCAGTGATCCCCCCGGGGCTAGCGGCACCGGGGAGCTGTTTTTT
cdr3_aa: CATSDPPGASGTGELFF

d_call: TRBD1
clone_size: -
j_call: TRBJ1-1
v_call: TRBV6-5
cdr3_nt: TGTGCCAGCAGGCCCCAGGGGGGCGGCTCTGAAGCTTTCTTT
cdr3_aa: CASRPQGGGSEAFF